These 18 T cell receptor beta chains were sequenced from one sample in a study of blood T cell repertoires in COVID-19. Sequencing was performed with immunoSEQ multiplex PCR; in TCRdb, only in-frame clones are kept and a portion is missing. Of approximately 300,000 clones detected, more than 85% appear once; the ten largest clones hold less than 20%. Sequencing input: PBMCs or T cells enriched from blood (not recorded which). These receptors all stem from a woman aged 25 to 39 who had recovered from COVID-19.

The chain is built from TRBV19 and TRBJ2-1, with 12 bases that match TRBD2. CDR1 is LNHDA and CDR2 is SQIVND in the germline V gene (reference sequence). Losses at the gene ends were 6 bases for V and 6 bases for J; bases not matched to a gene: 6. The CDR3 is 15 residues long. The CDR3 DNA is TGTGCCAGTAGGGTACTAGCGGGGGGTCCCAATGAGCAGTTCTTC. Its translation is CASRVLAGGPNEQFF.

Turning to this clone: Within the sample, other DNA sequences also encode this same CDR3. The rearrangement links TRBV7-9 to TRBJ1-5, with a weak D call TRBD1 (5 bases). The germline V and J ends were trimmed by 5 bases and 5 bases, with 7 bases remaining between them. Looked up from germline, CDR1 is SEHNR and CDR2 is FQNEAQ (reference sequence). CDR3 length: 12 amino acids. CDR3 in amino acids: CASSRGDQPQHF. The CDR3 bases are TGTGCCAGCAGCAGGGGAGATCAGCCCCAGCATTTT.

This chain uses TRBV27 with TRBJ2-3, with 8 bases aligning to TRBD2. CDR1 MNHEY and CDR2 SMNVEV come from the germline V gene (reference sequence). With 6 bases clipped from V and 4 bases from J, the junction kept 12 bases outside the gene matches. CDR3 length: 16 amino acids. The CDR3 sequence: CASSFLPGTRADTQYF. In DNA form, the CDR3 reads TGTGCCAGCAGCTTTTTGCCCGGGACTAGGGCAGATACGCAGTATTTT.

V usage is TRBV11-3 and J usage is TRBJ2-7; D is possibly TRBD1 (5 bases). In germline, CDR1 is SGHNT, CDR2 YENEEA. Trimming pared 1 base from V and 4 bases from J, leaving 23 bases between. The CDR3 sequence is 18 residues long. The CDR3: CASSLGPWVGQMEYEQYF. The DNA for the CDR3 is TGTGCCAGCAGCTTAGGCCCATGGGTGGGGCAGATGGAATACGAGCAGTACTTC.

This clone was observed a single time. The gene calls are TRBV4-1 and TRBJ2-7, with a possible D match to TRBD1 (5 bases). The CDR3 covers 16 residues. The V gene's germline CDR1 is MGHRA and CDR2 YSYEKL. Trimming took 1 base from V and 2 from J, leaving 15 bases between them. CDR3 in amino acids: CASSQGSATVPYEQYF. The CDR3, as DNA: TGCGCCAGCAGCCAAGGCTCCGCGACAGTGCCCTACGAGCAGTACTTC.

The genes are TRBV19 and TRBJ2-5; 9 nucleotides align to TRBD1. The ends lost 6 bases at V and 1 base at J; junction bases unmatched: 6. The germline V gene encodes CDR1 LNHDA and CDR2 SQIVND (reference sequence). CDR3 length: 15 amino acids. In DNA, the CDR3 is TGTGCCAGTAGCCAAGGACAGGGGATCCAAGAGACCCAGTACTTC. It encodes CASSQGQGIQETQYF.

The table lists this clone with a count of one. The rearrangement uses TRBV19 and TRBJ1-5; TRBD1 might be the D (6 bases). The V and J ends lost 7 bases and 2 bases respectively, with 15 bases between them. CDR3 length: 15 amino acids. The germline gives CDR1 LNHDA, CDR2 SQIVND (reference sequence). The CDR3: CASTSGEMGNQPQHF. The CDR3 nucleotides read TGTGCCAGTACCTCAGGGGAGATGGGCAATCAGCCCCAGCATTTT.

The chain carries TRBV6-6 and TRBJ1-5, with 7 bases matching TRBD1. Germline loops: CDR1 MNHNY, CDR2 SVGAGI (reference sequence). The trim removed 7 bases at V and 5 bases at J, leaving 11 bases unmatched. This CDR3 is 15 amino acids long. In DNA, the CDR3 is TGTGCCAGCAACTCGGGACAGACCTTCTATCAGCCCCAGCATTTT. This gives the protein CASNSGQTFYQPQHF.

This sequence joins TRBV5-1 and TRBJ1-2, with no clear D. CDR1 and CDR2 (germline): SGHRS, YFSETQ. Trimming stripped 0 bases from V and 0 bases from J, with 12 bases between. CDR3 length: 16 amino acids. This CDR3 reads CASSLDPGSSNYGYTF. DNA of the CDR3: TGCGCCAGCAGCTTGGATCCGGGTAGCTCTAACTATGGCTACACCTTC.

The chain links TRBV18 to TRBJ2-5; tentative D call: TRBD2 (5 bases). The CDR3 is 15 amino acids. CDR1 KGHSH and CDR2 LQKENI come from the germline V gene. Trimming removed 0 bases from V and 4 bases from J, with 12 bases in between. CDR3 DNA sequence: TGTGCCAGCTCACCACCCGGGGTACCGGGAGAGACCCAGTACTTC. Translated, it gives CASSPPGVPGETQYF.

The chain combines TRBV11-3 with TRBJ2-7; D gene unclear. The germline V and J ends were trimmed by 0 bases and 0 bases, with 6 bases remaining between them. Per germline, CDR1 SGHNT and CDR2 YENEEA. The length of the CDR3 is 14 residues. The CDR3: CASSLDGTSYEQYF. The CDR3 nucleotides are TGTGCCAGCAGCTTAGACGGTACCTCCTACGAGCAGTACTTC.

The V and J genes are TRBV6-5 and TRBJ2-7; D gene uncertain. CDR1 MNHEY and CDR2 SVGAGI come from the germline V gene. This CDR3 comprises 14 residues. Trimming took 7 bases from V and 2 from J, leaving 15 bases between them. The CDR3 spells CASIPGSNPYEQYF. In DNA, the CDR3 is TGTGCCAGCATTCCCGGGTCCAACCCCTACGAGCAGTACTTC.

This chain uses TRBV4-1 with TRBJ2-1; TRBD2 matches 8 bases. The CDR3 sequence is 15 residues long. Germline values: CDR1 MGHRA, CDR2 YSYEKL. Trimming cost V 3 bases and J 5 bases; bases outside gene matches: 6. CDR3 sequence reads: CASSHRAGVNNEQFF. CDR3 DNA: TGCGCCAGCAGCCACCGAGCGGGAGTCAACAATGAGCAGTTCTTC.

The rearrangement uses TRBV15 and TRBJ2-1, with D possibly being TRBD2 (6 bases). Trimming left V 2 bases short and J 2 bases short, with 10 bases between. CDR1 is LNHNV, CDR2 YYDKDF, per germline (reference sequence). The CDR3 is 15 residues long. This chain's CDR3 is CATSRTGGPYNEQFF. CDR3 coding DNA: TGTGCCACCAGCAGAACCGGGGGACCCTACAATGAGCAGTTCTTC.

This chain links TRBV15 with TRBJ1-2; 7 nucleotides agree with TRBD1. The germline V gene has CDR1 LNHNV and CDR2 YYDKDF (reference sequence). The CDR3 is 15 residues long. V lost 0 bases, J lost 4 bases, and 5 bases stayed unmatched. The CDR3 DNA reads as TGTGCCACCAGCAGAGATCCCGACAGGGCCTATGGCTACACCTTC. Amino acid sequence: CATSRDPDRAYGYTF. The full variable domain, its missing parts supplied by reference TRBV15 and TRBJ1-2, is DAMVIQNPRYQVTQFGKPVTLSCSQTLNHNVMYWYQQKSSQAPKLLFHYYDKDFNNEADTPDNFQSRRPNTSFCFLDIRSPGLGDTAMYLCATSRDPDRAYGYTFGSGTRLTVV.

The chain recombines TRBV10-3 with TRBJ2-1, with 10 bases fitting TRBD1. The germline CDR1 and CDR2 sequences are ENHRY and SYGVKD. The CDR3 has 17 amino acids. V lost 3 bases and J lost 1; bases outside the gene matches: 6. CDR3 nucleotide sequence: TGTGCCATCAGTGAACGACAGGGGGCAGTTTCCTACAATGAGCAGTTCTTC. Protein sequence: CAISERQGAVSYNEQFF.

The chain employs TRBV6-6 and TRBJ1-6; weak D call: TRBD1 (6 bases). CDR3 length: 15 amino acids. Trimming took off 4 bases at V and 5 bases at J, with 12 bases between the two ends. CDR1 and CDR2 (germline): MNHNY, SVGAGI (reference sequence). CDR3 in DNA: TGTGCCAGCAGTTTGATCCAGGGGCATAATTCACCCCTCCACTTT. Its protein is CASSLIQGHNSPLHF.

In DNA form, the CDR3 reads TGTGCCAGCAGTGGGACAGGGGCTAATGAAAAACTGTTTTTT. Residues: CASSGTGANEKLFF. The J gene is TRBJ1-4, the V gene TRBV27; 10 bases align to TRBD1. The CDR3 spans 14 residues. V lost 5 bases and J lost 3; bases outside the gene matches: 0. Germline V gives CDR1 MNHEY, CDR2 SMNVEV (reference sequence).